This T cell receptor (beta chain) was found in a study of OX40 agonist ivuxolimab in advanced cancers. Using immunoSEQ multiplex PCR, the repertoire was profiled, and TCRdb retains in-frame clones only, with some absent. The sample includes about 73,000 clones, about nine tenths of them seen just once. J gave up 2 bases and V 4 bases, and 10 bases lay outside the gene matches. This CDR3 contains 18 residues. Looked up from germline, CDR1 is LGHNA and CDR2 is YNFKEQ. The receptor's source is an adult with an advanced solid tumor such as melanoma, head and neck, liver or kidney cancer. Sequenced here: CD4+ or CD8+ T cells sorted from blood, sampled in a trial of the OX40 agonist ivuxolimab. The chain recombines TRBV4-2 with TRBJ2-2, with TRBD1 identical over 10 bases. CDR3 sequence (DNA): TGTGCCAGCAGCCCTCAATTCGGACAGGGGGGAAACACCGGGGAGCTGTTTTTT. Translating gives CASSPQFGQGGNTGELFF.